The following is a T cell receptor beta chain sequence with its context. Its specificity is unknown. CDR3 length equals 12 residues. In germline, CDR1 is SNHLY, CDR2 FYNNEI. V gave up 6 bases and J gave up 6 bases, with 8 bases separating them. This entry belongs to a study of CD8+ T cells in alopecia areata. Background on the study: The tofacitinib course ran for 6 to 18 months and was followed by 6 months off drug. The study, taken as a whole, reports: The study found TCR sharing across patients less clear than in mice, possibly for HLA reasons.

Those with alopecia areata gave lesional scalp punch biopsies and peripheral blood. Researchers picked out CD4+ and CD8+ T cells from PBMCs by sorting. The sequencing template was cDNA reverse transcribed from extracted RNA. Assay: immunoSEQ multiplex PCR; the TCRdb copy retains only in-frame clones and omits some. The sample contains around 140,000 clones, under 60% of which appear only once. The sequence was obtained from a human donor with alopecia areata. The sample in question was CD4+ T cells sorted from blood, obtained at week 0. The gene calls are TRBV2 and TRBJ2-2; D unresolved. The CDR3 spells CASRQVSGELFF. For the CDR3, the DNA is TGTGCCAGCAGGCAGGTCTCCGGGGAGCTGTTTTTT. Variable domain in full (rest from reference TRBV2 and TRBJ2-2): EPEVTQTPSHQVTQMGQEVILRCVPISNHLYFYWYRQILGQKVEFLVSFYNNEISEKSEIFDDQFSVERPDGSNFTLKIRSTKLEDSAMYFCASRQVSGELFFGEGSRLTVL.